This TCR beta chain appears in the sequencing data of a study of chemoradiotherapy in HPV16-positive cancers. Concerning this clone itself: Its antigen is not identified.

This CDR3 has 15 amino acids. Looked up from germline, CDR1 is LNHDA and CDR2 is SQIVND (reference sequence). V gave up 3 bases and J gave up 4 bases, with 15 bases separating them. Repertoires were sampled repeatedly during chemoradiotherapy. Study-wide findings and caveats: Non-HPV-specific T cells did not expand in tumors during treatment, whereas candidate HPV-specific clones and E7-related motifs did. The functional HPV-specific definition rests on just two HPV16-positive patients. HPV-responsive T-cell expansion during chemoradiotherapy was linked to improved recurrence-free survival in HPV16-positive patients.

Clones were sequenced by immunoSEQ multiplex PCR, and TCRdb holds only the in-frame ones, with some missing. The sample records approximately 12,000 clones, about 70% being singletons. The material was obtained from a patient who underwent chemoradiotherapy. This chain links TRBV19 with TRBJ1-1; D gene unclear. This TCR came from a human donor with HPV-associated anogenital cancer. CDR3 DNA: TGTGCCAGTAGTATTCTCTCTGGAGAGAGCACTGAAGCTTTCTTT. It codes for CASSILSGESTEAFF.